The 27 T cell receptor beta chains given below trace back to one sample, sequenced in a study of blood T cell repertoires in COVID-19. Sequencing used immunoSEQ multiplex PCR; TCRdb keeps in-frame clones, though not all of them. The sample carries some 130,000 clones, 80% to 90% recorded once. The material sequenced was peripheral blood. These receptors were taken from a man between 60 and 70 years old with COVID-19, enrolled during active disease.

CDR3 sequence reads: CASSYSSSHLANYGYTF. In nucleotides, the CDR3 is TGTGCCAGCAGTTACTCGAGCTCACACCTAGCTAACTATGGCTACACCTTC. The chain recombines TRBV6-2 or TRBV6-3 with TRBJ1-2; D unresolved. V was trimmed by 0 bases and J by 0 bases, leaving 14 bases between them. CDR1 is MNHEY and CDR2 is SVGEGT in the germline V gene. This CDR3 contains 17 residues.

The DNA for the CDR3 is TGTGCCAGTAGTATAGAACCTAGCGGGGCTACAGATACGCAGTATTTT. Translated: CASSIEPSGATDTQYF. V gene TRBV19 combines with J gene TRBJ2-3; 9 bases align to TRBD2. The CDR3 has 16 residues. Germline CDR1 LNHDA, CDR2 SQIVND (reference sequence). V gave up 0 bases and J gave up 3 bases; unmatched junction bases: 4.

This sequence joins TRBV6-6 and TRBJ2-2; D perhaps matches TRBD2 (6 bases). Trimming shortened V by 5 bases and J by 0 bases, and 10 bases separated the two germline ends. Germline-derived CDR1 and CDR2 are MNHNY and SVGAGI (reference sequence). This CDR3 contains 15 residues. The CDR3 DNA is TGTGCCAGCAGTACGGGGACTTCGAACACCGGGGAGCTGTTTTTT. Translated, it gives CASSTGTSNTGELFF.

This rearrangement joins TRBV7-2 to TRBJ1-6, with D unclear. Germline CDR1 reads SGHTA; CDR2 reads FQGNSA. V was clipped by 0 bases and J by 6 bases, with 12 bases between them. The CDR3 runs to 16 residues. CDR3 sequence (DNA): TGTGCCAGCAGCTTAGCAGGCAGCAGGTTTAATTCACCCCTCCACTTT. This sequence encodes CASSLAGSRFNSPLHF.

The chain couples TRBV10-1 to TRBJ2-7; 8 bases agree with TRBD1. J was trimmed by 2 bases and V by 1 base; bases with no gene match: 4. This CDR3 region has 15 residues. Germline CDR1 WNHNN, CDR2 SYGVQD (reference sequence). The chain's CDR3 is CASSEWDRRTYEQYF. The CDR3 DNA follows: TGCGCCAGCAGTGAGTGGGACAGGCGTACCTACGAGCAGTACTTC.

The chain employs TRBV5-1 and TRBJ1-6, with TRBD1 matching 9 bases. This CDR3 is built from 18 residues. V lost 0 bases to trimming and J lost 6 bases; unmatched junction nucleotides: 10. Germline CDR1 is SGHRS and CDR2 is YFSETQ. The CDR3 here is CASSLVGVGDRVNSPLHF. The CDR3 DNA reads as TGCGCCAGCAGCTTGGTGGGGGTGGGGGACAGGGTTAATTCACCCCTCCACTTT.

The chain recombines TRBV5-6 with TRBJ2-4, with 11 bases fitting TRBD2. Germline CDR1 SGHDT, CDR2 YYEEEE. The ends lost 2 bases at V and 3 bases at J; junction bases unmatched: 1. This CDR3 is built from 15 residues. Here the CDR3 DNA reads TGTGCCAGCAGCTTACTAGCGGGGGACAAAAACATTCAGTACTTC. This encodes CASSLLAGDKNIQYF.

The chain uses TRBV2 and TRBJ2-7; D gene uncertain. V was pared by 2 bases and J by 4 bases, with 6 bases between. Germline V gives CDR1 SNHLY, CDR2 FYNNEI. The length of the CDR3 is 12 residues. The CDR3 loop is CASSEFGYEQYF. CDR3 DNA sequence: TGTGCCAGCAGTGAATTCGGTTACGAGCAGTACTTC.

V and J are TRBV4-3 and TRBJ1-2; D may be TRBD1 (6 bases). The germline V gene encodes CDR1 LGHNA and CDR2 YSLEER. The CDR3 contains 16 residues. Trimming pared 0 bases from V and 1 base from J, leaving 12 bases between. The CDR3 coding sequence is TGCGCCAGCAGCCAAGATTCGGACAGACTTAACTATGGCTACACCTTC. Translating it yields CASSQDSDRLNYGYTF.

The chain couples TRBV7-2 to TRBJ1-3; TRBD1 matches 7 bases. CDR1 is SGHTA, CDR2 FQGNSA, per germline. Germline trimming cut 4 bases from V and 4 bases from J; bases unmatched to any gene: 4. This CDR3 has 14 residues. The CDR3 sequence is CASSSTGAGNTIYF. CDR3 DNA sequence: TGTGCCAGCAGCTCCACAGGGGCCGGAAACACCATATATTTT.

The CDR3 region is CASSPAKDQPQHF. As DNA, the CDR3 is TGTGCCAGCTCACCAGCGAAAGATCAGCCCCAGCATTTT. This chain uses TRBV18 with TRBJ1-5; no firm D call. The germline V and J ends were trimmed by 2 bases and 5 bases, with 7 bases remaining between them. There are 13 residues in the CDR3. Germline lookup yields CDR1 KGHSH and CDR2 LQKENI.

The gene calls are TRBV5-4 and TRBJ1-1; 11 nucleotides match TRBD1. The CDR3 sequence is 15 residues long. Unmatched junction bases numbered 13, after V lost 4 bases and J lost 11 bases. Per germline, CDR1 SGHNT and CDR2 YYREEE (reference sequence). The CDR3 coding sequence is TGTGCCAGCAGCCGGACTCCGGACAGGGGGCGCGATGCTTTCTTT. Amino acids: CASSRTPDRGRDAFF.

The chain has TRBV11-3 and TRBJ2-3; 10 nucleotides match TRBD2. Losses at the gene ends were 5 bases for V and 4 bases for J; bases not matched to a gene: 9. The germline CDR1 and CDR2 sequences are SGHNT and YENEEA. The CDR3 totals 16 residues. The CDR3 DNA is TGTGCCAGCAGCCCGGGAGCGGGGGGGCTTTCAGATACGCAGTATTTT. This translates into CASSPGAGGLSDTQYF.

J is TRBJ1-1 and V is TRBV5-6, with 9 bases aligning to TRBD1. Germline V lookup: CDR1 SGHDT, CDR2 YYEEEE. The trim removed 4 bases at V and 11 bases at J, leaving 15 bases unmatched. The CDR3 extends over 15 amino acids. CDR3 protein: CASSRTGTGFSTAFF. DNA for the CDR3: TGTGCCAGCAGCCGAACCGGGACAGGGTTTAGTACGGCTTTCTTT. The full variable domain, with the rest looked up from reference TRBV5-6 and TRBJ1-1, is DAGVTQSPTHLIKTRGQQVTLRCSPKSGHDTVSWYQQALGQGPQFIFQYYEEEERQRGNFPDRFSGHQFPNYSSELNVNALLLGDSALYLCASSRTGTGFSTAFFGQGTRLTVV.

The rearrangement uses TRBV11-2 and TRBJ2-2; 9 positions agree with TRBD1. The CDR3 extends over 14 amino acids. From germline, CDR1 is SGHAT and CDR2 FQNNGV. J gave up 7 bases and V 5 bases, and 5 bases lay outside the gene matches. The DNA of the CDR3 is TGTGCCAGCAGCGACAGGGGGTTGGGCGGGGAGCTGTTTTTT. Protein: CASSDRGLGGELFF.

V and J are TRBV19 and TRBJ1-2; D might be TRBD1 (5 bases). Germline V gene sequence: CDR1 LNHDA, CDR2 SQIVND (reference sequence). V lost 3 bases and J 4 bases, leaving 15 bases between the germline ends. The CDR3 has 15 amino acids. The CDR3 here is CASSMVAGDSYGYTF. As DNA, the CDR3 is TGTGCCAGTAGTATGGTAGCTGGCGACAGCTATGGCTACACCTTC.

This chain joins TRBV7-2 and TRBJ1-2; D is unclear. CDR1 is SGHTA and CDR2 is FQGNSA in the germline V gene. V lost 3 bases, J lost 1 base, and 6 bases lay in between. The CDR3 runs 13 residues. The CDR3 bases are TGTGCCAGCAGCTTGGGAGTTAACTATGGCTACACCTTC. Its protein product is CASSLGVNYGYTF. The variable domain in full, with the rest retrieved from reference TRBV7-2 and TRBJ1-2, is GAGVSQSPSNKVTEKGKDVELRCDPISGHTALYWYRQSLGQGLEFLIYFQGNSAPDKSGLPSDRFSAERTGGSVSTLTIQRTQQEDSAVYLCASSLGVNYGYTFGSGTRLTVV.

V is TRBV7-2 and J is TRBJ1-2; no clear D. The germline CDR1 and CDR2 sequences are SGHTA and FQGNSA. V was clipped by 4 bases and J by 8 bases, with 17 bases between them. The CDR3 spans 14 residues. The CDR3 loop is CASSSAWERKGYTF. The CDR3 DNA reads as TGTGCCAGCAGCTCCGCGTGGGAGCGTAAGGGCTACACCTTC.

The CDR3 protein is CAISESGQEANSPLHF. The CDR3 DNA is TGTGCCATCAGTGAGTCCGGACAGGAGGCTAATTCACCCCTCCACTTT. The V and J genes are TRBV10-3 and TRBJ1-6; 7 nucleotides align to TRBD1. Per germline, CDR1 ENHRY and CDR2 SYGVKD. The junction had 5 bases not matched to a gene; V was cut back by 0 bases and J by 6 bases. The CDR3 is 16 amino acids.

J is TRBJ2-3 and V is TRBV24-1; TRBD2 matches at 9 bases. V was pared by 5 bases and J by 0 bases, with 5 bases of the junction left unmatched. CDR1 and CDR2 (germline): KGHDR, SFDVKD. This CDR3 comprises 16 residues. CDR3 in amino acids: CATSAREGASTDTQYF. The CDR3 region has the DNA TGTGCCACCAGTGCGCGGGAGGGAGCTAGCACAGATACGCAGTATTTT.

The CDR3 bases are TGTGCCAGTAGTCTTCCGGGACGACGGGGGGATGAGCAGTTCTTC. Its protein product is CASSLPGRRGDEQFF. V usage is TRBV19 and J usage is TRBJ2-1; 7 bases agree with TRBD2. The CDR3 loop spans 15 amino acids. The germline gives CDR1 LNHDA, CDR2 SQIVND (reference sequence). J gave up 8 bases and V 5 bases, and 12 bases lay outside the gene matches.

This chain connects TRBV5-4 to TRBJ2-2; 7 bases align to TRBD2. Germline V gene lookup returns CDR1 SGHNT and CDR2 YYREEE (reference sequence). CDR3 length: 16 residues. J lost 0 bases, V lost 2 bases, and 4 bases had no gene match. The CDR3 DNA sequence: TGTGCCAGCAGCTTCCCCCGGGGGGCGAACACCGGGGAGCTGTTTTTT. Protein: CASSFPRGANTGELFF.

This sequence joins TRBV27 and TRBJ1-2, with 9 nucleotides matching TRBD1. The CDR3 runs to 14 residues. Germline assignment: CDR1 MNHEY and CDR2 SMNVEV (reference sequence). After removal of 6 bases from V and 8 bases from J, the junction contained 10 bases not matched to a gene. CDR3 sequence (DNA): TGTGCCAGCAGACCGGGACAGGGTTTGGCGGGCTACACCTTC. It codes for CASRPGQGLAGYTF.

The chain uses TRBV25-1 and TRBJ1-1; perhaps TRBD1 as D (6 bases). With 7 bases removed from V and 7 bases from J, the gap between germline ends came to 13 bases. The CDR3 is 12 amino acids. Germline lookup yields CDR1 MGHDK and CDR2 SYGVNS. CDR3 sequence: CASTAGAVEAFF. The CDR3 nucleotides read TGTGCCAGCACCGCAGGGGCGGTTGAAGCTTTCTTT.

This clone was recorded once. This rearrangement joins TRBV27 to TRBJ1-6; D remains unclear. CDR1 is MNHEY, CDR2 SMNVEV, per germline (reference sequence). The CDR3 length is 15 residues. V gave up 6 bases and J gave up 7 bases, with 16 bases separating them. The CDR3 sequence is CASSGFSGTNSPLHF. The CDR3 nucleotides read TGTGCCAGCAGCGGATTCTCGGGTACGAATTCACCCCTCCACTTT.

This chain uses TRBV9 with TRBJ1-2; D may be TRBD1 (5 bases). Trimming left V 4 bases short and J 3 bases short, with 16 bases between. Per the germline V gene, CDR1 is SGDLS and CDR2 is YYNGEE. The length of the CDR3 is 15 residues. The DNA for the CDR3 is TGTGCCAGCAGCCCCGGGGGACGGACCCACTATGGCTACACCTTC. Protein sequence: CASSPGGRTHYGYTF.

This chain joins TRBV28 and TRBJ1-4, with no clear D. Trimming took off 7 bases at V and 0 bases at J, with 9 bases between the two ends. The length of the CDR3 is 14 residues. Germline loops: CDR1 MDHEN, CDR2 SYDVKM. CDR3 sequence (DNA): TGTGCCAGCATCTCGCCAGCAACTAATGAAAAACTGTTTTTT. This gives the protein CASISPATNEKLFF.